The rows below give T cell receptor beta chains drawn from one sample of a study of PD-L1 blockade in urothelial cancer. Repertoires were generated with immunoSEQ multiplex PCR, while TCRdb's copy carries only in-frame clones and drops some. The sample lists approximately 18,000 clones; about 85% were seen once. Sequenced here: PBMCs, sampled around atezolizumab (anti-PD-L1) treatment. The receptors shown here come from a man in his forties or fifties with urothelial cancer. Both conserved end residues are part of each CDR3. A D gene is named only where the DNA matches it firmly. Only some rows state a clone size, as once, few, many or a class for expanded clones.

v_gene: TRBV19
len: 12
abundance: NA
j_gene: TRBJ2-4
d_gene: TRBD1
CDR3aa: CASSSRGLIQYF
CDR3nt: TGTGCCAGCAGCTCGAGGGGGCTCATTCAGTACTTC

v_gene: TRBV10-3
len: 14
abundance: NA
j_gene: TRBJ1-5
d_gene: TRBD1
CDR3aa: CAISRQGSSQPQHF
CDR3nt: TGTGCCATCAGCCGACAGGGGTCGAGTCAGCCCCAGCATTTT

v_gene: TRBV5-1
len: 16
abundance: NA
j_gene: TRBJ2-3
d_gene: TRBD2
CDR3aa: CASSLTAGGPTDTQYF
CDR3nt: TGCGCCAGCAGCTTGACAGCGGGAGGACCCACAGATACGCAGTATTTT

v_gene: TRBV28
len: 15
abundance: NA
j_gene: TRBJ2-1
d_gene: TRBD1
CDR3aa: CASSLYRGYYNEQFF
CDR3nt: TGTGCCAGCAGTTTGTACAGGGGATACTACAATGAGCAGTTCTTC

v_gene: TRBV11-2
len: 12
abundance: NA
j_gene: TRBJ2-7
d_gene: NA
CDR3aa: CASSFSVYEQYF
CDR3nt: TGTGCCAGCAGCTTTTCCGTCTACGAGCAGTACTTC

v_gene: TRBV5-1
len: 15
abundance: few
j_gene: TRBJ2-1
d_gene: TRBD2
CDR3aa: CASSLLAGGYNEQFF
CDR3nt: TGCGCCAGCAGCTTGCTAGCGGGGGGGTACAATGAGCAGTTCTTC

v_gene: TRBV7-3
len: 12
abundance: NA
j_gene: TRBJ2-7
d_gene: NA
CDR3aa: CASLGGVGEQYF
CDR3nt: TGTGCCAGCTTGGGGGGTGTTGGCGAGCAGTACTTC

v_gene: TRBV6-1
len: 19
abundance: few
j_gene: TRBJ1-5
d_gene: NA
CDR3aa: CASSGKGGAERYSNQPQHF
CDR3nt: TGTGCCAGCAGTGGAAAAGGGGGGGCAGAGCGATATAGCAATCAGCCCCAGCATTTT

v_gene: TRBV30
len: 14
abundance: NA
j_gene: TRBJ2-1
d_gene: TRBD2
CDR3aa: CAWSGAGEWGEQFF
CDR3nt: TGTGCCTGGAGTGGAGCGGGAGAGTGGGGTGAGCAGTTCTTC

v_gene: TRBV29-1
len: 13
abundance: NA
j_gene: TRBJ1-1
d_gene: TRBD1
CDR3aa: CSLRGTGNTEAFF
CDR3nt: TGCAGCCTCAGGGGGACAGGGAACACTGAAGCTTTCTTT

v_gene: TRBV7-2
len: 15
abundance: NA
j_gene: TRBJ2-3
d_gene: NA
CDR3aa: CASSLEGLYTDTQYF
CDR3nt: TGTGCCAGCAGCTTAGAAGGACTGTACACAGATACGCAGTATTTT

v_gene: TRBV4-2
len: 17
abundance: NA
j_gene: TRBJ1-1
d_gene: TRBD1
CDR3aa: CASSLMSRDSGNTEAFF
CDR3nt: TGTGCCAGCAGCCTCATGTCCCGGGACAGTGGGAACACTGAAGCTTTCTTT

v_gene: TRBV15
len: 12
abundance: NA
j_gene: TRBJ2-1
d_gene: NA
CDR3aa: CATSEQGNEQFF
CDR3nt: TGTGCCACCAGCGAGCAGGGGAATGAGCAGTTCTTC

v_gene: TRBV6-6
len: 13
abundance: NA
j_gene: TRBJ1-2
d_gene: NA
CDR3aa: CASSHGENYGYTF
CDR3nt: TGTGCCAGCAGTCACGGGGAAAACTATGGCTACACCTTC

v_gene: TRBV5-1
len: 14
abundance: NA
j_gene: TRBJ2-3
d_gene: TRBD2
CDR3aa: CASFVGGVTDTQYF
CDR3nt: TGCGCCTCCTTTGTGGGGGGGGTAACAGATACGCAGTATTTT

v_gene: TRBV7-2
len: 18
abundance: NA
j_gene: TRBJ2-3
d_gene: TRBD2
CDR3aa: CASSLGAGGRGGTDTQYF
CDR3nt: TGTGCCAGCAGCTTGGGAGCGGGAGGTCGGGGAGGCACAGATACGCAGTATTTT

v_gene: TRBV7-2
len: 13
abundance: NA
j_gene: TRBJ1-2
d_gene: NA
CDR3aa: CASSPASGYGYTF
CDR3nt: TGTGCCAGCAGCCCGGCGTCAGGATATGGCTACACCTTC

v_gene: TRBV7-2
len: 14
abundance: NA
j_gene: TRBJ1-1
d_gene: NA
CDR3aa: CASTGVQGVTEAFF
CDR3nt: TGTGCCAGCACCGGGGTACAGGGAGTAACTGAAGCTTTCTTT

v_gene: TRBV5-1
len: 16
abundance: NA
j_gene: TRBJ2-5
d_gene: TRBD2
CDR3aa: CASSLGLAGGRETQYF
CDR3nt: TGCGCCAGCAGCTTGGGCCTAGCGGGAGGACGGGAGACCCAGTACTTC

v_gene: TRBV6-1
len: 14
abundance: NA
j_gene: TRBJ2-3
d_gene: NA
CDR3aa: CASSRRGDTDTQYF
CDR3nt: TGTGCCAGCAGTCGAAGGGGCGACACAGATACGCAGTATTTT

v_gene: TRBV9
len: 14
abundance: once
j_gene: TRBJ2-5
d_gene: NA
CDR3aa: CASSEGLPRETQYF
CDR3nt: TGTGCCAGCAGCGAGGGACTCCCCCGAGAGACCCAGTACTTC

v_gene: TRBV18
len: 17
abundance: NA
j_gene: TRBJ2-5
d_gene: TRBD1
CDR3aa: CASSPPLGTGGMETQYF
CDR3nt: TGTGCCAGCTCACCACCGCTGGGGACAGGGGGCATGGAGACCCAGTACTTC

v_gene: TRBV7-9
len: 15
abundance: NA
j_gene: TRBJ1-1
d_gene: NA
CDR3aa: CASSVSGTMNTEAFF
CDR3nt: TGTGCCAGCAGCGTATCCGGGACAATGAACACTGAAGCTTTCTTT

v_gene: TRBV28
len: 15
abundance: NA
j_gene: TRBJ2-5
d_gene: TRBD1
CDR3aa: CASSSRTGGKETQYF
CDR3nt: TGTGCCAGCAGTTCGAGGACAGGGGGAAAAGAGACCCAGTACTTC

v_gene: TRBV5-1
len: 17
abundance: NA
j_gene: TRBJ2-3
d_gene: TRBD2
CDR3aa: CASSLELAGGTTDTQYF
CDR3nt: TGCGCCAGCAGCTTGGAACTAGCGGGGGGGACAACAGATACGCAGTATTTT

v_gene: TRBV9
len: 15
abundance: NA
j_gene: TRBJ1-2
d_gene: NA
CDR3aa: CASSVDTGANYGYTF
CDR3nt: TGTGCCAGCAGCGTAGATACAGGAGCTAACTATGGCTACACCTTC

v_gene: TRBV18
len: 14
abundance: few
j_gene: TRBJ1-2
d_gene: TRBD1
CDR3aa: CASSPAGQGGGYTF
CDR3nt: TGTGCCAGCTCACCTGCGGGACAGGGAGGTGGCTACACCTTC

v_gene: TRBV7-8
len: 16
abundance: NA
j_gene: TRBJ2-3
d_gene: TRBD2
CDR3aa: CASSLRREGLTDTQYF
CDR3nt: TGTGCCAGCAGCTTACGGCGGGAGGGCCTCACAGATACGCAGTATTTT

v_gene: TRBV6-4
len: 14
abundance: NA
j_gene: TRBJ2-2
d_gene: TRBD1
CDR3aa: CASSDQGATGELFF
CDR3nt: TGTGCCAGCAGTGACCAGGGGGCCACCGGGGAGCTGTTTTTT

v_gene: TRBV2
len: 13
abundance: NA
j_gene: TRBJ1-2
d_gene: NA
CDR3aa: CASSEARVIGYTF
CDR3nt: TGTGCCAGCAGTGAAGCCAGGGTGATCGGCTACACCTTC

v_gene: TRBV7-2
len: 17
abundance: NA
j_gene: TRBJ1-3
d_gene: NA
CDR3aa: CASSLVPGGLAGNTIYF
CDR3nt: TGTGCCAGCAGCTTAGTTCCTGGAGGTCTAGCTGGAAACACCATATATTTT

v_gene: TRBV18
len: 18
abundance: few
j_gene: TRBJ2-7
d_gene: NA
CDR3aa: CASSPRPPGAGGPHEQYF
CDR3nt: TGTGCCAGCTCACCTCGGCCCCCCGGAGCCGGAGGGCCCCACGAGCAGTACTTC

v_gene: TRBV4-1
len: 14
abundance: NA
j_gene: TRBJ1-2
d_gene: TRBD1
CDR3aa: CASSQVGRGYGYTF
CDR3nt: TGCGCCAGCAGCCAAGTAGGCAGGGGGTATGGCTACACCTTC

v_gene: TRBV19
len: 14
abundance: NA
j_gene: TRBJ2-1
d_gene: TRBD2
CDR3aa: CASSIVTGLAGQFF
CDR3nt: TGTGCCAGTAGTATAGTAACGGGACTAGCGGGACAGTTCTTC

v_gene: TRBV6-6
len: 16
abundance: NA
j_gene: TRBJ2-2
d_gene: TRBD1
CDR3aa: CASSYRGGQNTGELFF
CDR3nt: TGTGCCAGCAGTTATAGAGGGGGCCAGAACACCGGGGAGCTGTTTTTT

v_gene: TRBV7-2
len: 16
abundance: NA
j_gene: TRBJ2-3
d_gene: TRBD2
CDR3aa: CASSISGRGGADTQYF
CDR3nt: TGTGCCAGCAGCATATCAGGGCGGGGGGGCGCAGATACGCAGTATTTT

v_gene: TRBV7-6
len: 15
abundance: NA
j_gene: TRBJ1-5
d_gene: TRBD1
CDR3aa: CASSPRTGGNQPQHF
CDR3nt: TGTGCCAGCAGCCCCCGGACAGGGGGCAATCAGCCCCAGCATTTT

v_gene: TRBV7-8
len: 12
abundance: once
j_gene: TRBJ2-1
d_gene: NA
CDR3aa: CASSLASNEQFF
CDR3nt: TGTGCCAGCAGCTTAGCCTCCAATGAGCAGTTCTTC

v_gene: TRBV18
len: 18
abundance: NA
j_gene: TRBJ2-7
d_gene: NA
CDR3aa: CASSPAGPPRSLGRGMHF
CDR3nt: TGTGCCAGCTCACCAGCGGGACCGCCACGCAGTCTTGGTAGGGGTATGCACTTC

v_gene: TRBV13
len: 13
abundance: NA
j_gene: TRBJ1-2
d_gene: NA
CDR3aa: CASSLGPVYGYTF
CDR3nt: TGTGCCAGCAGCTTAGGCCCCGTCTATGGCTACACCTTC

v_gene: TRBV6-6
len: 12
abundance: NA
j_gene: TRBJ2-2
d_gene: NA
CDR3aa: CASIFYPGELFF
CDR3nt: TGTGCCAGCATCTTCTATCCCGGGGAGCTGTTTTTT

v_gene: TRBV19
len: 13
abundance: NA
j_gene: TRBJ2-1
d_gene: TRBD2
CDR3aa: CASSIGLANEQFF
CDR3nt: TGTGCCAGTAGTATTGGACTAGCGAATGAGCAGTTCTTC

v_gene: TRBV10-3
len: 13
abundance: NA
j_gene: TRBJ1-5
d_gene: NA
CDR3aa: CAISLAGDQPQHF
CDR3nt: TGTGCCATCAGCTTAGCGGGCGATCAGCCCCAGCATTTT

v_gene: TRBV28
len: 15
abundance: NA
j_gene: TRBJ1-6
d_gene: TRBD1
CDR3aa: CASSLPRQGFSPLHF
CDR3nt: TGTGCCAGCAGTTTACCGAGACAGGGGTTTTCACCCCTCCACTTT